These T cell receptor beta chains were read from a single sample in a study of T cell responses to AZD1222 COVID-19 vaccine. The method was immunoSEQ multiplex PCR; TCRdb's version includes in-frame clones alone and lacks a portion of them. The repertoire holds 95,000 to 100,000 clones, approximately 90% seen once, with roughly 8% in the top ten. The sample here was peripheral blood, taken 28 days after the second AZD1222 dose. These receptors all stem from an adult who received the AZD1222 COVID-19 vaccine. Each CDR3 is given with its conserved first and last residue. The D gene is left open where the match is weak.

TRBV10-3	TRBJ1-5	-	CAISDESSNQPQHF	TGTGCCATCAGTGATGAAAGTTCCAATCAGCCCCAGCATTTT
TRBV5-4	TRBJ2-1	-	CASSLGGTPIDEQFF	TGTGCCAGCAGCTTGGGAGGTACCCCTATCGATGAGCAGTTCTTC
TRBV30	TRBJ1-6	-	CAWSGNTLLSLSPLHF	TGTGCCTGGAGTGGGAACACCCTCTTGTCCCTATCACCCCTCCACTTT
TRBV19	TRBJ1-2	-	CASSGDGNYGYTF	TGTGCCAGTAGTGGGGACGGAAACTATGGCTACACCTTC
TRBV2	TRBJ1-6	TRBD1	CASSIGQGMNSPLHF	TGTGCCAGCAGCATTGGACAGGGAATGAATTCACCCCTCCACTTT
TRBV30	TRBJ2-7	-	CAWSLGPYEQYF	TGTGCCTGGAGTTTGGGACCCTACGAGCAGTACTTC
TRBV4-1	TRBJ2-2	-	CASSSYLGNSMNTGELFF	TGCGCCAGCAGCTCCTATCTGGGGAACAGTATGAACACCGGGGAGCTGTTTTTT
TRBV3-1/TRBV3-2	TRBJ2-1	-	CASSKGPSYNEQFF	TGTGCCAGCAGCAAAGGACCCTCCTACAATGAGCAGTTCTTC
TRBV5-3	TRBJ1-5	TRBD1	CARSQSAGTEIYSNQPQHF	TGTGCCAGAAGCCAATCTGCCGGGACAGAGATATATAGCAATCAGCCCCAGCATTTT
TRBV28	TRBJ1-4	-	CASSSTYRNEKLFF	TGTGCCAGCAGTTCGACATATCGTAATGAAAAACTGTTTTTT
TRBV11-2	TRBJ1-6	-	CASSETAGRGNSPLHF	TGTGCCAGCAGCGAAACGGCAGGGAGAGGTAATTCACCCCTCCACTTT
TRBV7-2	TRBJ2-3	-	CASSPGQLTDTQYF	TGTGCCAGCAGCCCCGGACAGCTCACAGATACGCAGTATTTT
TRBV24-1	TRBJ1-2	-	CATSEGSNYGYTF	TGTGCCACCAGTGAAGGCTCCAACTATGGCTACACCTTC